These 15 T cell receptor beta chains came from one sample sequenced in a study of blood T cell repertoires in COVID-19. Using immunoSEQ multiplex PCR, the repertoire was profiled, and TCRdb retains in-frame clones only, with some absent. Counted here are more than 250,000 clones, approximately 89% occurring once; the ten biggest clones make up over 1%. The sample comprised PBMCs or T cells enriched from blood (not recorded which). Every receptor here comes from a woman aged 35 to 49 with acute COVID-19.

This rearrangement joins TRBV18 to TRBJ2-7, with 7 bases matching TRBD1. V was pared by 6 bases and J by 5 bases, with 10 bases of the junction left unmatched. The CDR3 is 14 amino acids. Germline V gene data show CDR1 as KGHSH and CDR2 as LQKENI. The CDR3: CASSRRDSEDEQYF. The CDR3 DNA sequence: TGTGCCAGCTCCCGCAGGGACAGTGAAGACGAGCAGTACTTC.

Only one count was recorded for this clone. This sequence joins TRBV9 and TRBJ1-2; no clear D gene. CDR1 and CDR2 from the germline V gene are SGDLS and YYNGEE. Trimming left V 4 bases short and J 8 bases short, with 15 bases between. CDR3 length: 13 residues. For the CDR3, the DNA is TGTGCCAGCAGCCCAGCTCTTAGAGGAGGCTACACCTTC. This sequence encodes CASSPALRGGYTF.

J is TRBJ1-3 and V is TRBV28; TRBD1 aligns across 10 bases. The CDR3 is 14 residues long. The V gene's germline CDR1 is MDHEN and CDR2 SYDVKM. V lost 6 bases and J lost 5; bases outside the gene matches: 4. As DNA, the CDR3 is TGTGCCAGCAGGCGGACAGGGGGAAGAAACACCATATATTTT. Its protein is CASRRTGGRNTIYF.

V gene TRBV5-4 combines with J gene TRBJ1-2; D unresolved. CDR3 length: 14 residues. Trimming removed 0 bases at V and 4 bases at J, with 10 bases between. CDR1 and CDR2 from the germline V gene are SGHNT and YYREEE (reference sequence). The CDR3 is CASSLAGDLYGYTF. The CDR3, as DNA: TGTGCCAGCAGCTTGGCGGGAGACCTCTATGGCTACACCTTC.

This chain uses TRBV18 with TRBJ2-3; 9 bases match TRBD1. V lost 1 base to trimming and J lost 3 bases; unmatched junction nucleotides: 8. Germline V gives CDR1 KGHSH, CDR2 LQKENI. The CDR3 has 17 residues. The chain's CDR3 is CASSPRTGGEITDTQYF. CDR3 bases: TGTGCCAGCTCACCACGTACAGGGGGCGAGATAACAGATACGCAGTATTTT.

This chain joins TRBV11-3 and TRBJ2-1, with D perhaps matching TRBD2 (6 bases). Germline V gene data show CDR1 as SGHNT and CDR2 as YENEEA. Trimming pared 2 bases from V and 8 bases from J, leaving 16 bases between. The CDR3 consists of 15 residues. CDR3 region: CASSLRRGNVDEQFF. CDR3 DNA: TGTGCCAGCAGCTTAAGGCGCGGGAATGTCGATGAGCAGTTCTTC. Combining the CDR3 with reference TRBV11-3 and TRBJ2-1 gives the whole variable domain EAGVVQSPRYKIIEKKQPVAFWCNPISGHNTLYWYLQNLGQGPELLIRYENEEAVDDSQLPKDRFSAERLKGVDSTLKIQPAELGDSAVYLCASSLRRGNVDEQFFGPGTRLTVL.

The rearrangement uses TRBV9 and TRBJ1-4; D may be TRBD1 (6 bases). There are 16 residues in the CDR3. V dropped 3 bases and J dropped 8 bases, with 20 bases sitting between them. Germline CDR1 reads SGDLS; CDR2 reads YYNGEE. The CDR3 nucleotides read TGTGCCAGCAGCGCCTCAACAGGGTGGGATAGGGAAAAACTGTTTTTT. As protein: CASSASTGWDREKLFF.

The chain combines TRBV4-1 with TRBJ1-1; maybe TRBD1 (5 bases). This CDR3 has 16 residues. Per the germline V gene, CDR1 is MGHRA and CDR2 is YSYEKL. The V end lost 0 bases, the J end lost 5 bases, and 16 bases lay between the germline ends. CDR3 amino acids: CASSQDSLGGLTEAFF. The CDR3 DNA is TGCGCCAGCAGCCAAGATTCCCTGGGGGGGTTGACTGAAGCTTTCTTT.

The chain couples TRBV29-1 to TRBJ1-1; D perhaps matches TRBD1 (5 bases). Trimming pared 1 base from V and 0 bases from J, leaving 6 bases between. CDR1 is SQVTM and CDR2 is ANQGSEA in the germline V gene. CDR3 length equals 13 residues. This CDR3 reads CSVEGQLNTEAFF. CDR3 in DNA: TGCAGCGTTGAAGGACAGCTGAACACTGAAGCTTTCTTT.

V gene TRBV3-1 (or the pseudogene TRBV3-2) combines with J gene TRBJ1-3; D remains unclear. CDR1 LGHDT and CDR2 YNNKEL come from the germline V gene (reference sequence). V gave up 1 base and J gave up 0 bases, with 10 bases separating them. The CDR3 is made up of 16 amino acids. In nucleotides, the CDR3 is TGTGCCAGCAGCCAAGGATTCAGTACCTCTGGAAACACCATATATTTT. It encodes CASSQGFSTSGNTIYF.

V is TRBV19 and J is TRBJ1-5; D is uncertain. CDR3 length equals 14 residues. CDR1 and CDR2 from the germline V gene are LNHDA and SQIVND (reference sequence). The V end lost 6 bases, the J end lost 0 bases, and 9 bases lay between the germline ends. The CDR3 protein is CASRGSFSNQPQHF. The DNA for the CDR3 is TGTGCCAGTAGGGGGAGCTTTAGCAATCAGCCCCAGCATTTT.

The chain combines TRBV10-1 with TRBJ2-3, with TRBD2 matching 8 bases. Germline CDR1 and CDR2: WNHNN and SYGVQD (reference sequence). The CDR3 covers 15 residues. The V and J ends lost 5 bases and 6 bases, in that order; junction bases with no gene match: 10. The CDR3 nucleotides read TGCGCCAGCAGTAGCGGGAGCTCGGGATACGATACGCAGTATTTT. Its protein is CASSSGSSGYDTQYF.

This clone turned up a few times. This chain links TRBV6-4 with TRBJ2-2, with 8 bases that match TRBD1. The CDR3 runs 14 residues. Germline V lookup: CDR1 MRHNA, CDR2 SNTAGT. With 5 bases clipped from V and 4 bases from J, the junction kept 3 bases outside the gene matches. The CDR3: CASSQQGGTGELFF. As DNA, the CDR3 is TGTGCCAGCAGTCAACAGGGGGGCACCGGGGAGCTGTTTTTT.

The chain uses TRBV19 and TRBJ2-3; 12 positions match TRBD2. This CDR3 spans 15 amino acids. Germline V gene lookup returns CDR1 LNHDA and CDR2 SQIVND (reference sequence). V lost 3 bases, J lost 3 bases, and 1 base stayed unmatched. The CDR3, as DNA: TGTGCCAGTAGTATTACTAGCGGGAGGACAGATACGCAGTATTTT. Its protein is CASSITSGRTDTQYF.

This chain connects TRBV11-3 to TRBJ2-1; 7 positions match TRBD2. Germline V gene data show CDR1 as SGHNT and CDR2 as YENEEA. The V segment lost 4 bases and the J segment 0 bases; nucleotides outside the gene matches: 9. The CDR3 totals 17 residues. The CDR3 bases are TGTGCCAGCAGCTCCTACTTTTGGGGGGGCTCCTACAATGAGCAGTTCTTC. Protein product: CASSSYFWGGSYNEQFF.